This TCR beta chain came from a study of T cell repertoires in aging, cancer and after chemotherapy. The wider study: Healthy donor repertoires were recorded over several months to years and showed clear clonal overlap. Roughly 8.9 million TCR reads were in the whole dataset.

V gave up 0 bases and J gave up 9 bases, with 6 bases separating them. In germline, CDR1 is MNHNS, CDR2 SASEGT. There are 13 residues in the CDR3. Overall study results and limits: Rebound thymic output was suggested by rising median generation probability during chemotherapy in each cancer cohort.

Turning to this clonotype: The antigen is undetermined.

TCR beta rearrangements were amplified from peripheral blood genomic DNA. Multiplex touch-down PCR with TRB-A/B primers amplified rearranged V-D-J TRB sequences. A single record per CDR3 protein comes from TCRdb applying MiXCR to the multiplex PCR reads. The sample carries about 5,000 distinct CDR3 sequences, roughly 24% recorded once. Sequencing was carried out using blood. The chain has TRBV6-1 and TRBJ1-6, with no clear D. The receptor was isolated from a human donor in good health. CDR3 DNA: TGTGCCAGCAGTGAAGCTCGGGGTTCACCCCTCCACTTT. It specifies CASSEARGSPLHF.